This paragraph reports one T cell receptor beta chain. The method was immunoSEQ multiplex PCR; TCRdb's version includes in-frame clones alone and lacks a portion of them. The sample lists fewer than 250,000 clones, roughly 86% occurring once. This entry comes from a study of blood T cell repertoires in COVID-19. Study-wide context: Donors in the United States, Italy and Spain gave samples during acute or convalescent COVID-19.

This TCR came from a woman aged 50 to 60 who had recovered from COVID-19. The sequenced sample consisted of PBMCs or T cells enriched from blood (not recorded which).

The DNA for the CDR3 is TGCGCCAGCAGCCACCGGGACAGGGGGATCGTTGAAGCTTTCTTT. Encoded protein: CASSHRDRGIVEAFF. The chain uses TRBV4-3 and TRBJ1-1; 11 nucleotides match TRBD1. This CDR3 has 15 residues. Trimming took 3 bases from V and 7 from J; bases not matched to a gene: 7. In germline, CDR1 is LGHNA, CDR2 YSLEER.